This is a list of T cell receptor beta chains from one sample in a study of T cell responses to AZD1222 COVID-19 vaccine. The repertoire was sequenced with immunoSEQ multiplex PCR; TCRdb's copy has only in-frame clones and lacks some. The table includes approximately 140,000 clones, around 90% detected once. The sequences come from peripheral blood, collected 28 days after the second AZD1222 dose. These receptors came from an adult who received the AZD1222 COVID-19 vaccine. CDR3s include the opening cysteine and the closing phenylalanine or tryptophan. The D gene is left open where the match is weak. Clone size is not always given. Where it is, it says once, few, many or a class for expanded clones.

>TRBV19|TRBD1|once|TRBJ1-1
CASSLTGVNTEAFF
TGTGCCAGTAGTTTGACAGGGGTGAACACTGAAGCTTTCTTT
>TRBV13|NA|NA|TRBJ1-1
CASSSRVMNTEAFF
TGTGCCAGCAGCTCCAGGGTTATGAACACTGAAGCTTTCTTT
>TRBV10-3|NA|NA|TRBJ2-7
CAISWQGSSYEQYF
TGTGCCATCAGTTGGCAGGGATCCTCCTACGAGCAGTACTTC
>TRBV15|NA|NA|TRBJ1-5
CATSRGRLPQHF
TGTGCCACCAGCAGAGGTCGTTTGCCCCAGCATTTT
>TRBV7-9|TRBD2|NA|TRBJ2-3
CASSLRTSGIGADTQYF
TGTGCCAGCAGCTTAAGGACTAGCGGGATAGGGGCAGATACGCAGTATTTT
>TRBV27|TRBD1|NA|TRBJ1-2
CASSSAGTGGFMRGYTF
TGTGCCAGCAGTTCCGCCGGGACAGGGGGTTTTATGCGAGGCTACACCTTC
>TRBV9|TRBD2|NA|TRBJ2-1
CASSAGLADSSYNEQFF
TGTGCCAGCAGCGCCGGACTAGCGGATAGTTCCTACAATGAGCAGTTCTTC
>TRBV6-5|TRBD1|NA|TRBJ2-1
CASSYSDRVNEQFF
TGTGCCAGCAGTTATTCCGACAGGGTCAATGAGCAGTTCTTC
>TRBV9|TRBD2|once|TRBJ2-2
CASSELAGGPSELFF
TGTGCCAGCAGCGAACTAGCGGGAGGGCCGTCGGAGCTGTTTTTT
>TRBV5-1|NA|NA|TRBJ1-1
CASSLDTSENTEAFF
TGCGCCAGCAGCTTGGATACATCGGAGAACACTGAAGCTTTCTTT
>TRBV28|NA|NA|TRBJ1-6
CASRLLGYNSPLHF
TGTGCCAGCAGACTCCTGGGATATAATTCACCCCTCCACTTT
>TRBV5-1|NA|once|TRBJ1-1
CASSGGGYTEAFF
TGCGCCAGCAGTGGCGGGGGTTACACTGAAGCTTTCTTT
>TRBV12-3/TRBV12-4|NA|NA|TRBJ2-1
CASSLSGYNEQFF
TGTGCCAGCAGTTTATCCGGGTACAATGAGCAGTTCTTC
>TRBV5-1|TRBD1|NA|TRBJ2-7
CASSLGQGEYEQYF
TGCGCCAGCAGCTTGGGACAGGGGGAATACGAGCAGTACTTC
>TRBV5-1|NA|NA|TRBJ1-1
CASSLGQAEAFF
TGCGCCAGCAGCTTGGGGCAGGCTGAAGCTTTCTTT
>TRBV28|TRBD1|NA|TRBJ1-4
CASSTTGVYGKLFF
TGTGCCAGCAGCACGACAGGGGTTTACGGGAAACTGTTTTTT
>TRBV3-1/TRBV3-2|TRBD1|NA|TRBJ1-2
CASSQASGTGGAGGYTF
TGTGCCAGCAGCCAAGCCTCCGGGACAGGGGGCGCAGGGGGCTACACCTTC
>TRBV12-3/TRBV12-4|TRBD1|NA|TRBJ2-7
CASSQGVGEQYF
TGTGCCAGCAGTCAGGGGGTAGGGGAGCAGTACTTC
>TRBV4-3|NA|NA|TRBJ1-1
CASSQETGSTEAFF
TGCGCCAGCAGCCAAGAAACCGGGAGCACTGAAGCTTTCTTT
>TRBV5-6|NA|NA|TRBJ1-2
CASSLDPVSRYGYTF
TGTGCCAGCAGCTTGGATCCAGTTTCTCGCTATGGCTACACCTTC
>TRBV5-1|NA|NA|TRBJ1-2
CASSLSGVEGYTF
TGCGCCAGCAGCTTGTCAGGGGTAGAGGGCTACACCTTC
>TRBV7-9|NA|once|TRBJ1-3
CAIPHRVSGNTIYF
TGTGCCATACCCCACCGGGTCTCTGGAAACACCATATATTTT
>TRBV15|NA|NA|TRBJ2-3
CATSRLPGMDTDTQYF
TGTGCCACCAGCAGACTCCCGGGAATGGACACAGATACGCAGTATTTT
>TRBV9|NA|NA|TRBJ2-3
CASSEQGWGDTQYF
TGTGCCAGCAGCGAACAGGGTTGGGGAGATACGCAGTATTTT
>TRBV5-1|NA|NA|TRBJ2-7
CASFTSPGATYEQYF
TGCGCCAGCTTCACTTCGCCAGGGGCCACCTACGAGCAGTACTTC
>TRBV18|NA|NA|TRBJ1-6
CASSLGRSNSPLHF
TGTGCCAGCTCGTTGGGACGGTCTAATTCACCCCTCCACTTT
>TRBV7-2|NA|NA|TRBJ1-1
CASNNLALNTEAFF
TGTGCCAGCAACAATTTGGCATTGAACACTGAAGCTTTCTTT
>TRBV2|NA|NA|TRBJ2-2
CASSVGGTGELFF
TGTGCCAGCAGTGTCGGGGGAACCGGGGAGCTGTTTTTT
>TRBV6-1|TRBD2|once|TRBJ2-1
CASSERTSGGSYNEQFF
TGTGCCAGCAGCGAAAGGACTAGCGGGGGCTCCTACAATGAGCAGTTCTTC
>TRBV19|NA|NA|TRBJ1-6
CASSISGTINSPLHF
TGTGCCAGTAGTATTTCCGGGACAATTAATTCACCCCTCCACTTT
>TRBV30|NA|NA|TRBJ1-4
CAWSVQVNEKLFF
TGTGCCTGGAGTGTACAAGTTAATGAAAAACTGTTTTTT
>TRBV27|NA|NA|TRBJ2-7
CASSLAGPTYEQYF
TGTGCCAGCAGTTTGGCGGGACCGACCTACGAGCAGTACTTC
>TRBV9|TRBD2|NA|TRBJ2-1
CASSPSGRAGDEQFF
TGTGCCAGCAGCCCTAGCGGGAGGGCCGGGGATGAGCAGTTCTTC
>TRBV27|NA|once|TRBJ1-2
CASSLLQGNGYTF
TGTGCCAGCAGTTTGCTACAGGGTAATGGCTACACCTTC
>TRBV11-2|TRBD1|NA|TRBJ2-6
CASSYGQAAGANVLTF
TGTGCCAGCAGTTATGGACAGGCTGCTGGGGCCAACGTCCTGACTTTC
>TRBV27|NA|NA|TRBJ1-2
CASSLGGAPGHGYTF
TGTGCCAGCAGTTTAGGTGGGGCACCCGGCCATGGCTACACCTTC
>TRBV10-2|NA|NA|TRBJ1-2
CASSAPNYGYTF
TGCGCCAGCAGTGCACCTAACTATGGCTACACCTTC
>TRBV4-3|NA|NA|TRBJ2-3
CASSQSGLTTDTQYF
TGCGCCAGCAGCCAATCCGGGTTGACAACAGATACGCAGTATTTT
>TRBV2|NA|once|TRBJ1-4
CASSAGLNNEKLFF
TGTGCCAGCAGTGCGGGACTTAATAATGAAAAACTGTTTTTT
>TRBV27|NA|NA|TRBJ1-2
CASRSQGGVYGYTF
TGTGCCAGCAGATCCCAAGGGGGAGTCTACGGCTACACCTTC
>TRBV7-9|NA|NA|TRBJ2-4
CASSLTGVKNIQYF
TGTGCCAGCAGCCTGACTGGGGTCAAAAACATTCAGTACTTC
>TRBV5-4|TRBD1|NA|TRBJ1-6
CASSLSTGVNSPLHF
TGTGCCAGCAGCTTGTCGACAGGGGTTAATTCACCCCTCCACTTT
>TRBV4-2|TRBD1|once|TRBJ1-2
CASSQGGGSGGYTF
TGTGCCAGCAGTCAGGGAGGGGGCTCGGGTGGCTACACCTTC
>TRBV21-1|NA|NA|TRBJ1-2
CASSKEDFNYGYTF
TGTGCCAGCAGCAAAGAGGACTTTAACTATGGCTACACCTTC
>TRBV12-3/TRBV12-4|TRBD1|NA|TRBJ1-2
CASRGQAGYGYTF
TGTGCCAGCAGGGGACAGGCAGGATATGGCTACACCTTC